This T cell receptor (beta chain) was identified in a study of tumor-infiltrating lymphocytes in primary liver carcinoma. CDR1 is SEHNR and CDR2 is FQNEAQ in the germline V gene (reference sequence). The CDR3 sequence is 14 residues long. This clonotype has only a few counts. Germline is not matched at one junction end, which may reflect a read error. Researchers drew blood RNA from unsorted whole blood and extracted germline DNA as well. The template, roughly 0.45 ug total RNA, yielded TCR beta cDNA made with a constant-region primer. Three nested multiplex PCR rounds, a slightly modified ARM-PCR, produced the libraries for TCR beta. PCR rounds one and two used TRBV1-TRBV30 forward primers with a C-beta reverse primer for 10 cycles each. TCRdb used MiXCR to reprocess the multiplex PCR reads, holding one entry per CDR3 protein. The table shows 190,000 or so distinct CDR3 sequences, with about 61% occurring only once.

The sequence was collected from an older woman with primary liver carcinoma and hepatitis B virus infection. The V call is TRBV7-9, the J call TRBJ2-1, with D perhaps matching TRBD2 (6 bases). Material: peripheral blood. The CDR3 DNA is TGTGCCAGCAGCCCCGGGACTTTCGACAATGAGCGGTTCTTC. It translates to CASSPGTFDNERFF.